This TCR beta chain was captured in a study of spatial heterogeneity in lung cancer (dated by TCRdb to between 2017 and 2020). General notes on the study: Beta-chain transcripts were consistently detected in greater numbers than alpha-chain transcripts, which likely reflects a higher abundance of beta-chain transcripts. TCR transcript counts in tumor regions correlated strongly with a T cell transcriptional module score from matched bulk RNA-seq. In the raw uncorrected reads, each unique combination of TCR and UMI appeared on average more than ten times. The study quantitatively compared TCR alpha and beta repertoires across multiple tumor regions, matched nontumor lung and blood in non-small cell lung cancer. TCR repertoire features were related to nonsynonymous mutation counts determined by whole-exome sequencing of tumor tissue. Both alpha and beta chains were TCR-sequenced in samples taken at surgery, namely 220 tumor regions, around 64 matched nontumor lung samples and 50 to 60 PBMC samples. The investigation overall reported the following: TCR-seq was estimated to cover only around 6.4% of tumor T cells for alpha chains and 13% to 15% for beta chains. A correlation was observed between the number of expanded intratumoral alpha and beta TCRs and the tumor nonsynonymous mutation count. Confirming at a functional level the hypothesis that regional TCRs recognize regional mutations was considered to require additional single-cell paired TCR alpha and beta sequencing. Counts of ubiquitous and regional expanded TCRs correlated with counts of ubiquitous and regional nonsynonymous mutations, respectively.

This clonotype is assessed as medium-sized (0.01 to 0.1%). No cognate antigen has been identified for it. The input lacks base qualities; no much larger clone sits a single base away. CDR1 and CDR2 (KGHSH, LQKENI) derive from the germline V gene. The germline V and J ends show losses of 2 bases and 5 bases respectively, and no gene match explains 13 bases of the junction. The CDR3 starts with the cysteine, ends with the phenylalanine, and has 17 residues. Just CDR3 DNA is preserved here, 51 bases in frame from base 1. According to the study, the label for this sample's time point signals: sample taken at primary tumor resection. Donors were 65 to 85 patients with early-stage, untreated non-small cell lung cancer from the lung TRACERx cohort. For TCR sequencing, whole RNA was extracted from tumor and nontumor lung tissue, or from cryopreserved PBMC samples, and no cell sorting was done. Patients were selected for TCR sequencing only if sufficient RNA was available from at least two tumor regions. Before being selected, tumor and adjacent nontumor lung specimens were reviewed by a lung pathologist.

The method behind the library was 5' RACE. The sequencer listed for this sample is NextSeq 500. To allow correction of PCR and sequencing errors, the TCR library protocol tagged every TCR cDNA molecule with a unique molecular identifier. Concerning the study's data processing: Decombinator tools were used for TCR identification, UMI-based error correction and CDR3 extraction. Expanded TCRs were defined as those above a frequency of 2 per 1,000, corresponding to the top 1% of the tumor frequency distribution. Expanded tumor TCRs were classed as regional if statistically deemed absent (corrected P<0.05) from at least one tumor region, otherwise ubiquitous. Renyi diversity was computed with the R vegan package after each repertoire had been subsampled 100 times to 5,000 TCRs. To build CDR3 similarity networks, amino acid triplet string-kernel similarity was used, and CDR3s were connected when their pairwise similarity was above 0.82. The public sequencing data were trimmed at Q25 with fastp and processed into clonotypes with MiXCR by TCRdb, which kept only in-frame beta chains. Each entry is one CDR3 protein sequence, shown with its most common DNA and genes. TCRdb assigned the V and J calls; the authors' analysis was not used. The sample records about 3,500 distinct CDR3 sequences, approximately 4.9% of which are singletons. The ten largest account for approximately 15% of the sample.

Sequencing was performed on lung tumor tissue, taken at surgery. The sequence is built from TRBV18 and TRBJ2-7, with 9 junctional bases fitting TRBD1. This receptor was obtained from a female donor with early-stage non-small cell lung cancer. The CDR3 has the sequence CASSPNAAGTGNHEQYF. In nucleotide form, the sequence is TGTGCCAGCTCACCAAACGCGGCAGGGACAGGGAATCACGAGCAGTACTTC.